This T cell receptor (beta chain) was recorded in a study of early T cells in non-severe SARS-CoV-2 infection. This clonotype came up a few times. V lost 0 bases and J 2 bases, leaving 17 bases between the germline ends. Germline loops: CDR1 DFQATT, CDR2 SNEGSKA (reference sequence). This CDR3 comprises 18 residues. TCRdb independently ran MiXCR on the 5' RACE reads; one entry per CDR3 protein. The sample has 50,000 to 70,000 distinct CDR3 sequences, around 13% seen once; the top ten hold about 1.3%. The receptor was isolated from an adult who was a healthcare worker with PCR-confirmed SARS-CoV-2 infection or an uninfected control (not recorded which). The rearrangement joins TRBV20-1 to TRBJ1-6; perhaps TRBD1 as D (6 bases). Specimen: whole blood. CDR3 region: CSARDTPRGAAYNSPLHF. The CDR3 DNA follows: TGCAGTGCTAGAGATACCCCACGGGGGGCGGCCTATAATTCACCCCTCCACTTT.